This T cell receptor beta chain was sequenced in a study of cytomegalovirus exposure and HLA in healthy donors. Overall study context: Prior work identified around 100 million unique TCR beta sequences in 150 million to 200 million T cells. Findings and caveats of the study: Near-uniform donor sequencing depth was presumed by presence/absence analyses. In a later analysis, an Asian-associated ancestry cluster reportedly showed fewer N-insertions than the roughly 700-donor mean. A cluster of highly shared sequence variants was likely a sequencing artifact.

With respect to this clone: The antigen remains unidentified.

PCR employed 60 Vbeta and 13 Jbeta primers. Method: immunoSEQ multiplex PCR; TCRdb's copy keeps in-frame clones and lacks some. The sample holds some 90,000 clones, around 81% seen once. CDR1 and CDR2 (germline): SGHTA, FQGTGA. The V end lost 1 base, the J end lost 1 base, and 13 bases lay between the germline ends. This CDR3 spans 16 amino acids. The sequencing sample was made of PBMCs. The clonotype was recovered from a woman between 70 and 85 years old in good health and CMV-seropositive. V usage is TRBV7-3 and J usage is TRBJ1-1; tentatively, D is TRBD1 (5 bases). The CDR3 nucleotides are TGTGCCAGCAGCTTAATGGTGGGGCAGTCGAACACTGAAGCTTTCTTT. This codes for CASSLMVGQSNTEAFF.